This TCR beta chain was sequenced during a study of blood T cell repertoires in COVID-19. Study at large: Nucleic acid was either cDNA or gDNA, and it came from T cells, B-cell-depleted T cells, or PBMCs.

This clone appeared a few times. Germline lookup yields CDR1 MNHEY and CDR2 SVGEGT. Trimming cost V 6 bases and J 7 bases, with 16 bases left between them. The CDR3 sequence is 15 residues long. Clones were sequenced by immunoSEQ multiplex PCR, and TCRdb holds only the in-frame ones, with some missing. Among 80,000 to 100,000 clones listed, roughly 70% were seen once. This sequence originates from a man in his 70s with COVID-19, enrolled during active disease. The chain uses TRBV6-2 or TRBV6-3 and TRBJ1-6; D might be TRBD1 (5 bases). Input material: peripheral blood. CDR3 nucleotide sequence: TGTGCCAGCAGCCCCGAATGGGCAGGGAATTCACCCCTCCACTTT. Its translation: CASSPEWAGNSPLHF.